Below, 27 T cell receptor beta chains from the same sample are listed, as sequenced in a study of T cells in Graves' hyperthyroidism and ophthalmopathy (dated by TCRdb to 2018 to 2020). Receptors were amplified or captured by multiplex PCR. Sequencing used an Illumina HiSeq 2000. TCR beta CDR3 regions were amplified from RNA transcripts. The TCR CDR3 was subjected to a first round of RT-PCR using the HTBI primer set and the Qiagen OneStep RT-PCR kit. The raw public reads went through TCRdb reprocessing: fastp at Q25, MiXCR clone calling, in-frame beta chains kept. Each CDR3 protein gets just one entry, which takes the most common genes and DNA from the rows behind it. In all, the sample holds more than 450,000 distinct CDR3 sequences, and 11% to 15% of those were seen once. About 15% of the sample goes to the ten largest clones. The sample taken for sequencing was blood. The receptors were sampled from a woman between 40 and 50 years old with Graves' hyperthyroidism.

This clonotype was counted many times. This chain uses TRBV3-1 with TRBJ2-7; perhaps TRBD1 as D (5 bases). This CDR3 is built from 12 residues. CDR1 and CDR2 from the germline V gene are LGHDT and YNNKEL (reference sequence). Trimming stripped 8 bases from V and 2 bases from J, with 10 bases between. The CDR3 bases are TGTGCCAGCGGGGCAGGGCCCTACGAGCAGTACTTC. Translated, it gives CASGAGPYEQYF.

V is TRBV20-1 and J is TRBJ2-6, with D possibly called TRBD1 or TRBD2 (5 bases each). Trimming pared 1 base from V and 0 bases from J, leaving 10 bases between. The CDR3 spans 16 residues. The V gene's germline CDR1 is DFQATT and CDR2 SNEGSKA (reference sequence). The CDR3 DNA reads TGCAGTGCTAGAGGCAGGGACGACTCTGGGGCCAACGTCCTGACTTTC. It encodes CSARGRDDSGANVLTF.

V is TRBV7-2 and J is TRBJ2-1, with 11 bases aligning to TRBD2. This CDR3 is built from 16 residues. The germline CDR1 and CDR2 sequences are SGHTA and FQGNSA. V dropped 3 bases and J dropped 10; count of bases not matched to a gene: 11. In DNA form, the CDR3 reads TGTGCCAGCAGCTTTGTAGCGGGAGGGCCCCCCAGCGAGCAGTTCTTC. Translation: CASSFVAGGPPSEQFF.

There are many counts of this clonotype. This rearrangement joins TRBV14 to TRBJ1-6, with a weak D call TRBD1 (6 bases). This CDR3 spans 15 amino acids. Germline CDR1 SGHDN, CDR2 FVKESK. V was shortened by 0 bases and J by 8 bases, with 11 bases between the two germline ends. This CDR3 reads CASSQDGQGYSPLHF. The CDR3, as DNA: TGTGCCAGCAGCCAAGACGGGCAGGGGTATTCACCCCTCCACTTT.

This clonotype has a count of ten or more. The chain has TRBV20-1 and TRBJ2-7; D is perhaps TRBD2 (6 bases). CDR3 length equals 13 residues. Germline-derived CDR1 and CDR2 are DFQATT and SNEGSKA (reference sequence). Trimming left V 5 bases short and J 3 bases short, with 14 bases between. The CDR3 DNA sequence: TGCAGTGCTGGAGGGAGCACTTACTACGAGCAGTACTTC. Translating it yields CSAGGSTYYEQYF.

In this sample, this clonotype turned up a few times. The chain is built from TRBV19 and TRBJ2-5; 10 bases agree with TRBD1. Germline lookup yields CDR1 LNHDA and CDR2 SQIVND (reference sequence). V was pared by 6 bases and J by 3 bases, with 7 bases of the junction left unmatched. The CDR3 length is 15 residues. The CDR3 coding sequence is TGTGCCAGTAGCCTCGGACAGGGGGTGAAAGAGACCCAGTACTTC. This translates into CASSLGQGVKETQYF.

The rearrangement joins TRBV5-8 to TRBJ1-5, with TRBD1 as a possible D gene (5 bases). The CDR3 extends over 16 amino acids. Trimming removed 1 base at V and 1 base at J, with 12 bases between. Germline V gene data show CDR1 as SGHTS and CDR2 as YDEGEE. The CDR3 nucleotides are TGTGCCAGCAGCTTGTACGAGGGGCTCAGCAATCAGCCCCAGCATTTT. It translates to CASSLYEGLSNQPQHF.

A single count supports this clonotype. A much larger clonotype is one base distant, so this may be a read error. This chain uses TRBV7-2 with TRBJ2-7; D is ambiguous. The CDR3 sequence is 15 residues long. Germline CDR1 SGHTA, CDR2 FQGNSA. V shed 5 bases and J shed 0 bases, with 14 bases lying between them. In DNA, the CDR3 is TGTACCAGCAGCAAACAGACACATAGCTCCTACGAGCAGTACTTC. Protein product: CTSSKQTHSSYEQYF.

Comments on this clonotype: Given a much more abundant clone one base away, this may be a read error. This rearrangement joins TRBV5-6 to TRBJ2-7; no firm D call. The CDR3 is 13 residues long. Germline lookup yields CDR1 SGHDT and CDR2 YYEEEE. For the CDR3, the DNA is TGTACCAGCAGCTTGGCGGCCGCTTTTGAGCAGTACTTC. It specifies CTSSLAAAFEQYF.

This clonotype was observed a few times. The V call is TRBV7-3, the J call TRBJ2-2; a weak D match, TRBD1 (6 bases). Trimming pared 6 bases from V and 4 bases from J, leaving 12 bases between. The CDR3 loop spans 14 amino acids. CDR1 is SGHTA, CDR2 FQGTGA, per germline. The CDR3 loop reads CASSPGALTGELFF. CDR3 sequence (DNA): TGTGCCAGCAGTCCAGGGGCCCTCACCGGGGAGCTGTTTTTT. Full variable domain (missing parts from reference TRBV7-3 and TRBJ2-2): GAGVSQTPSNKVTEKGKYVELRCDPISGHTALYWYRQSLGQGPEFLIYFQGTGAADDSGLPNDRFFAVRPEGSVSTLKIQRTERGDSAVYLCASSPGALTGELFFGEGSRLTVL.

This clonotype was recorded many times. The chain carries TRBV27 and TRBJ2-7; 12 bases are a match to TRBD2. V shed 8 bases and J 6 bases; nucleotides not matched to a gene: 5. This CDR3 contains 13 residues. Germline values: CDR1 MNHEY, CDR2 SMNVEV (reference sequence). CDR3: CASGGLAGTEQYF. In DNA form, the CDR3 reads TGTGCCAGCGGTGGACTAGCGGGAACCGAGCAGTACTTC.

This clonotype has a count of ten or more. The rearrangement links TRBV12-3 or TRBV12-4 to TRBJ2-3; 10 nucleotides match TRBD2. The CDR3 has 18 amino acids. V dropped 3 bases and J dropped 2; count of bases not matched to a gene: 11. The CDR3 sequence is CASSFHPSSGSNTDTQYF. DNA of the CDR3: TGTGCCAGCAGTTTTCACCCCTCTAGCGGGAGTAACACAGATACGCAGTATTTT.

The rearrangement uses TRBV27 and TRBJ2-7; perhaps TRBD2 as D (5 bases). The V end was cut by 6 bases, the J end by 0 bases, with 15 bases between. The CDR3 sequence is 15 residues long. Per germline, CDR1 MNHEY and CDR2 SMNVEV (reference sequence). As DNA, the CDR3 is TGTGCCAGCAGCAAAGCGGTGGGGAACTCCTACGAGCAGTACTTC. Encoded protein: CASSKAVGNSYEQYF.

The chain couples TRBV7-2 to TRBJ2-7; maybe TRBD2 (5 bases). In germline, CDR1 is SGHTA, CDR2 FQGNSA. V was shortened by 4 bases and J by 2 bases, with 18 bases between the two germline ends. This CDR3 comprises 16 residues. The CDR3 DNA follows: TGTGCCAGCAGCTCGCTACTTGACTACCTCGCCTACGAGCAGTACTTC. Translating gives CASSSLLDYLAYEQYF.

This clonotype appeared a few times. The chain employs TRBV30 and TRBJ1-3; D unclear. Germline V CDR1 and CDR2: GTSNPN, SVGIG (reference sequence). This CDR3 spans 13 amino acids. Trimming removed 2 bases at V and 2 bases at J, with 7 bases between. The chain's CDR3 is CAWSWVPGNTIYF. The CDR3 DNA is TGTGCCTGGAGTTGGGTACCTGGAAACACCATATATTTT.

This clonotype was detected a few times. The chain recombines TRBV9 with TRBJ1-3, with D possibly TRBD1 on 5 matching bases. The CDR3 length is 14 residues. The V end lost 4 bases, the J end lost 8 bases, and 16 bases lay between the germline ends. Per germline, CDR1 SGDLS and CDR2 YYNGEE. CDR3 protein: CASSSRQRVDTIYF. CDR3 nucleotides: TGTGCCAGCAGCTCACGACAGAGGGTTGACACCATATATTTT.

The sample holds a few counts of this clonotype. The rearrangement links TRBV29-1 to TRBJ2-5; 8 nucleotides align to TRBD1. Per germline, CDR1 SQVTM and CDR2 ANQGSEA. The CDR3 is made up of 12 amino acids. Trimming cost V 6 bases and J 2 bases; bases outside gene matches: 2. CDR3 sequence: CSVRDRQETQYF. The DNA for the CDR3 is TGCAGCGTGCGGGACAGGCAAGAGACCCAGTACTTC.

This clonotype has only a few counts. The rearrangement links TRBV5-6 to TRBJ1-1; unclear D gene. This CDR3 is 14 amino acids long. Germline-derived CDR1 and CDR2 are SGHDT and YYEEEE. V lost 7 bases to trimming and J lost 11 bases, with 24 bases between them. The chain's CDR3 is CASGPEREGVDAFF. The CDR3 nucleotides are TGTGCCAGCGGTCCGGAGCGAGAAGGAGTGGATGCTTTCTTT.

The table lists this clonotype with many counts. CDR3 in DNA: TGTGCCAGCTCACGCCGTGACAAACCAGATACGCAGTATTTT. It translates to CASSRRDKPDTQYF. This sequence joins TRBV18 and TRBJ2-3, with D uncertain. With 4 bases removed from V and 4 bases from J, the gap between germline ends came to 12 bases. This CDR3 has 14 residues. The V gene's germline CDR1 is KGHSH and CDR2 LQKENI.

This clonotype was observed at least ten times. The CDR3 loop reads CASTATGEAYEQYF. CDR3 coding DNA: TGCGCCAGCACCGCCACAGGGGAAGCCTACGAGCAGTACTTC. The V and J genes are TRBV5-1 and TRBJ2-7; 7 bases are shared with TRBD1. V lost 6 bases, J lost 2 bases, and 8 bases stayed unmatched. Looked up from germline, CDR1 is SGHRS and CDR2 is YFSETQ. The CDR3 totals 14 residues. The full variable domain, with the rest looked up from reference TRBV5-1 and TRBJ2-7, is KAGVTQTPRYLIKTRGQQVTLSCSPISGHRSVSWYQQTPGQGLQFLFEYFSETQRNKGNFPGRFSGRQFSNSRSEMNVSTLELGDSALYLCASTATGEAYEQYFGPGTRLTVT.

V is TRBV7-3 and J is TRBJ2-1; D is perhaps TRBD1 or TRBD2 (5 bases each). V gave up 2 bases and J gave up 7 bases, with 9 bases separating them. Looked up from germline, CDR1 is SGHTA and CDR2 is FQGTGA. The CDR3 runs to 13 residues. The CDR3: CASSLGGHNEQFF. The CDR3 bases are TGTGCCAGCAGCTTAGGGGGTCATAATGAGCAGTTCTTC.

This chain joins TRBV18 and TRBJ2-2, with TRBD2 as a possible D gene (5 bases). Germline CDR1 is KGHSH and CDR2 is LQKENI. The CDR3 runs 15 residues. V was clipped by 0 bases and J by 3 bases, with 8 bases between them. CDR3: CASSPPWEHTGELFF. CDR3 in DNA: TGTGCCAGCTCACCACCGTGGGAGCACACCGGGGAGCTGTTTTTT.

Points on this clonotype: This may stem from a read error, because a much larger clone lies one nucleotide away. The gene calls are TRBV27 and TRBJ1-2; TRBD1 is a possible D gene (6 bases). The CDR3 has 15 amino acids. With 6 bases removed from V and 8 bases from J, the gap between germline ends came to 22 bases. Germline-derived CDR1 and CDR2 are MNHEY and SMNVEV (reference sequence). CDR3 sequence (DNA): TGTGCCAGCAGACTGAACCGGGACAAGGGGGAAGGCTACACCTTC. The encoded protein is CASRLNRDKGEGYTF.

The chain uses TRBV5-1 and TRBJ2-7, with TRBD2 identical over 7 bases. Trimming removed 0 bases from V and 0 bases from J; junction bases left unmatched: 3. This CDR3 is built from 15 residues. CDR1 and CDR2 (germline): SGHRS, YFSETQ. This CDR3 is CASSLVLASSYEQYF. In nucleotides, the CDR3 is TGCGCCAGCAGCTTGGTACTAGCGAGCTCCTACGAGCAGTACTTC.

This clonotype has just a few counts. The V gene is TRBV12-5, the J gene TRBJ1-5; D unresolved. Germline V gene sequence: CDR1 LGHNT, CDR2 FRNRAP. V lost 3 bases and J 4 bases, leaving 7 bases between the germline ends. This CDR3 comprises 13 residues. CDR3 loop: CASGFTRNQPQHF. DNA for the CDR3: TGTGCTAGTGGTTTTACCAGGAATCAGCCCCAGCATTTT.

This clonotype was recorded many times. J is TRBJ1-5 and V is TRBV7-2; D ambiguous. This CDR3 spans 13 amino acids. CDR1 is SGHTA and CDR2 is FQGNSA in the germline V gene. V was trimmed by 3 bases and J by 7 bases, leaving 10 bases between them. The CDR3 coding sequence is TGTGCCAGCAGCTTTGCACCTGGACAGCCCCAGCATTTT. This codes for CASSFAPGQPQHF. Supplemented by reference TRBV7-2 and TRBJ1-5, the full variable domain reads GAGVSQSPSNKVTEKGKDVELRCDPISGHTALYWYRQSLGQGLEFLIYFQGNSAPDKSGLPSDRFSAERTGGSVSTLTIQRTQQEDSAVYLCASSFAPGQPQHFGDGTRLSIL.

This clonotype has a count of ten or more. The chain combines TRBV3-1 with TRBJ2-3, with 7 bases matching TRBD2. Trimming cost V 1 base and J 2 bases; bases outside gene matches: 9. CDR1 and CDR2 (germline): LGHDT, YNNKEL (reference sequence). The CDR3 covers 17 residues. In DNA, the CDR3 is TGTGCCAGCAGCCAAGTGAGTGTAGCGGGCTCCACAGATACGCAGTATTTT. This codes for CASSQVSVAGSTDTQYF.